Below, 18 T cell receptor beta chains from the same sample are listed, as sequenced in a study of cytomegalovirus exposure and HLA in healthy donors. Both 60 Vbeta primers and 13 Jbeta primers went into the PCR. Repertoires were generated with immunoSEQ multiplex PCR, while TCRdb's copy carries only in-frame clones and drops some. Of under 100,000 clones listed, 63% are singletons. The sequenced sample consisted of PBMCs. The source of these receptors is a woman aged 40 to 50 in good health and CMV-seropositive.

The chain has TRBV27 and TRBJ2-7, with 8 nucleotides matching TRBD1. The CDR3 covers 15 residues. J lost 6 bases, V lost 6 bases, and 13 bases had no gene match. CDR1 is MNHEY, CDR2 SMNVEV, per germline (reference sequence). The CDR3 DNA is TGTGCCAGCAGCCTCCTGGGTGCAGGGGGCGCCGAGCAGTACTTC. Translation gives CASSLLGAGGAEQYF.

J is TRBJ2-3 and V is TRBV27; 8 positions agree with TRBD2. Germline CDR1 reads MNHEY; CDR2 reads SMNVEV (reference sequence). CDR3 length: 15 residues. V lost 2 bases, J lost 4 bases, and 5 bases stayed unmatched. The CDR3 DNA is TGTGCCAGCAGTTTAGCGGGGGGCCGGGCAGATACGCAGTATTTT. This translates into CASSLAGGRADTQYF.

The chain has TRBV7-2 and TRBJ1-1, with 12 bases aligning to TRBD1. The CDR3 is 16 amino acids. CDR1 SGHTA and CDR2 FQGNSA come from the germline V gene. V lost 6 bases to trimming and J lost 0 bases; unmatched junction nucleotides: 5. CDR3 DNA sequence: TGTGCCAGCAGGGGGACAGGGGGCTTTGTGAACACTGAAGCTTTCTTT. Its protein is CASRGTGGFVNTEAFF. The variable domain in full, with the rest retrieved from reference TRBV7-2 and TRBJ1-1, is GAGVSQSPSNKVTEKGKDVELRCDPISGHTALYWYRQSLGQGLEFLIYFQGNSAPDKSGLPSDRFSAERTGGSVSTLTIQRTQQEDSAVYLCASRGTGGFVNTEAFFGQGTRLTVV.

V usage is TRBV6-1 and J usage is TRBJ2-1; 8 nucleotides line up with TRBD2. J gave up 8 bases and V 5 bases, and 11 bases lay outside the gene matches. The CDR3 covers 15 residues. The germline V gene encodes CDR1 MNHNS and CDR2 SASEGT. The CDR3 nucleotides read TGTGCCAGCAGTCTCTCTAGCGGGCCGAGATATGAGCAGTTCTTC. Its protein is CASSLSSGPRYEQFF.

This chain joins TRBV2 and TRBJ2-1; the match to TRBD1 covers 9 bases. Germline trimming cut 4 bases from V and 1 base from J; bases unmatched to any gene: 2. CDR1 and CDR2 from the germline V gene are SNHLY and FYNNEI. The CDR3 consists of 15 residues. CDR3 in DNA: TGTGCCAGCAGTGTTGACAGGGGGTCCTACAATGAGCAGTTCTTC. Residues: CASSVDRGSYNEQFF.

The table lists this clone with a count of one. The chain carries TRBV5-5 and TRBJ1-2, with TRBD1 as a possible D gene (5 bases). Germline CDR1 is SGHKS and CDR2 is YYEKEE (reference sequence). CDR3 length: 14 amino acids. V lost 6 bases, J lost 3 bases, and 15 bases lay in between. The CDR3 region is CASTLMTVHYGYTF. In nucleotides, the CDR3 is TGTGCCAGCACCTTAATGACAGTTCACTATGGCTACACCTTC.

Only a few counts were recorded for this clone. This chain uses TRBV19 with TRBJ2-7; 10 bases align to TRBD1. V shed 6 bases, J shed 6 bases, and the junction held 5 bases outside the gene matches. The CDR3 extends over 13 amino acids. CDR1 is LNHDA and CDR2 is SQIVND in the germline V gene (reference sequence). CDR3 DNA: TGTGCCAGTAGCGGGACAGGGGAAACCGAGCAGTACTTC. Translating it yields CASSGTGETEQYF.

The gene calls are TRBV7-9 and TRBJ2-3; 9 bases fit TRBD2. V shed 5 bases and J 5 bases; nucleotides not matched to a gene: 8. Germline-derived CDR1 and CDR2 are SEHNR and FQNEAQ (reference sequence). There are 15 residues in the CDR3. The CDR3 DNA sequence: TGTGCCAGCAGCCCTCTAGGCGGGAGGGTAGATACGCAGTATTTT. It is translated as CASSPLGGRVDTQYF.

CDR3 nucleotide sequence: TGTGCCAGCAGCTTCACGGGACTAGCGGGCACTAGCACAGATACGCAGTATTTT. Translation gives CASSFTGLAGTSTDTQYF. This chain connects TRBV7-2 to TRBJ2-3; 12 bases fit TRBD2. The J segment lost 0 bases and the V segment lost 3 bases, leaving 7 bases of the junction unmatched. The CDR3 length is 18 residues. The germline gives CDR1 SGHTA, CDR2 FQGNSA.

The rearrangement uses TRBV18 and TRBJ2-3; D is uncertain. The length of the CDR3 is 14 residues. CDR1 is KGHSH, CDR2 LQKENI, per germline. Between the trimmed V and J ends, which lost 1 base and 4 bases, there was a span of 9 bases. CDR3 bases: TGTGCCAGCTCACCACTTTACAGCCCAGATACGCAGTATTTT. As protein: CASSPLYSPDTQYF.

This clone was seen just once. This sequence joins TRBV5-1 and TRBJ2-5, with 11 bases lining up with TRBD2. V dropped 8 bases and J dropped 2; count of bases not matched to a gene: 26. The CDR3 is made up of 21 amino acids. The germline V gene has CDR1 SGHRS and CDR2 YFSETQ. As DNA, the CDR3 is TGCGCCAGTACGCAGGGGGCGTCTAGCGGGAGGCCGCTAACACAACAAGAGACCCAGTACTTC. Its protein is CASTQGASSGRPLTQQETQYF.

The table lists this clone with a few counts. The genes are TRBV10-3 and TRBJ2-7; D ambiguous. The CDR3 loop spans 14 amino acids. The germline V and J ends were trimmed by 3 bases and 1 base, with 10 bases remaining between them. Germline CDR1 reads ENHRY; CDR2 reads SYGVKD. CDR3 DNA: TGTGCCATCAGTGATATGACACGATCCTACGAGCAGTACTTC. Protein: CAISDMTRSYEQYF.

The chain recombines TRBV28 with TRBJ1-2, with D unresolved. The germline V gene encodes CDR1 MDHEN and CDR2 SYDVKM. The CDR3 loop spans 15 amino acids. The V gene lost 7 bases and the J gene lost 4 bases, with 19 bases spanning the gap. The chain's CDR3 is CASITIAAASYGYTF. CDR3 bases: TGTGCCAGCATTACAATCGCGGCAGCGTCCTATGGCTACACCTTC.

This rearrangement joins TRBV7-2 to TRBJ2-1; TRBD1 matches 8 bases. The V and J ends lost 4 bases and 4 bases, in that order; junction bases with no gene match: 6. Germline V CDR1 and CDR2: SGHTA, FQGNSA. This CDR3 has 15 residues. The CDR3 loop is CASSSDRGGYNEQFF. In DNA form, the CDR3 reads TGTGCCAGCAGCTCCGACAGGGGCGGATACAATGAGCAGTTCTTC.

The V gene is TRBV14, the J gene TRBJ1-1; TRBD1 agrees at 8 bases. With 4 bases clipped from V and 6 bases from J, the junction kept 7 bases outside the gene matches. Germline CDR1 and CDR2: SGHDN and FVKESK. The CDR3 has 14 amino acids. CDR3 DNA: TGTGCCAGCAGCCCCGGACAGGGTAACGCTGAAGCTTTCTTT. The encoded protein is CASSPGQGNAEAFF.

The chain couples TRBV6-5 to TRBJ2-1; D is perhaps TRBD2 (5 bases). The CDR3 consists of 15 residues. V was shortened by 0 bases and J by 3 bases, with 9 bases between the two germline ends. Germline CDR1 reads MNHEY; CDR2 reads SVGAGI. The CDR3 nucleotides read TGTGCCAGCAGTTACTCAGAAAGCGGCTACAATGAGCAGTTCTTC. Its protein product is CASSYSESGYNEQFF.

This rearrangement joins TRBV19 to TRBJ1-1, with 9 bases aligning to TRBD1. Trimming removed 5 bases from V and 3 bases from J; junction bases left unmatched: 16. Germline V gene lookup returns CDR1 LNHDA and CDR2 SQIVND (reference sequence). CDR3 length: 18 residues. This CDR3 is CASSATPGQGSRDTEAFF. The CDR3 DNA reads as TGTGCCAGTAGTGCGACTCCGGGACAGGGTAGTAGGGACACTGAAGCTTTCTTT.

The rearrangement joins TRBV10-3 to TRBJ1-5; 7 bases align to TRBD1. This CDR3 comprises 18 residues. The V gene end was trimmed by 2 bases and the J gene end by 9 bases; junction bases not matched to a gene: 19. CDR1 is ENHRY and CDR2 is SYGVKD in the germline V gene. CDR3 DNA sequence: TGTGCCATCAGTGAGCCGGCTGAAGGGGGCGTTGGGGTTCCGCCCCAGCATTTT. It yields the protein CAISEPAEGGVGVPPQHF.